The entry below describes one T cell receptor beta chain. The data stem from a study of blood T cell repertoires in COVID-19. The junction had 13 bases not matched to a gene; V was cut back by 7 bases and J by 6 bases. CDR3 size: 15 residues. Per the germline V gene, CDR1 is LNHDA and CDR2 is SQIVND (reference sequence). In the authors' methods: Amplified reference gene primers provided the basis for estimating nucleated cell counts. Data came from immunoSEQ multiplex PCR; TCRdb stores just in-frame clones and leaves some out. Clone size and V and J calls were adopted from that table, with D and trimming inferred from the DNA. In the table there are about 320,000 clones, 65% to 90% of which are singletons. Study members were between roughly 18 and 100 years old and lived in fewer than 30 US regions. Cohorts were assigned according to the clinical history that participants reported. Recovery among Cohort 3 donors was established by two negative PCRs, clearance, or symptom resolution.

This chain joins TRBV19 and TRBJ1-1, with 8 bases aligning to TRBD1. The source of this sequence is a woman between 18 and 30 years old who had recovered from COVID-19. Input material: PBMCs or T cells enriched from blood (not recorded which). The CDR3 bases are TGTGCCAGTAATCCCGGACGGACAGGGACCCCTGAAGCTTTCTTT. Protein sequence: CASNPGRTGTPEAFF.